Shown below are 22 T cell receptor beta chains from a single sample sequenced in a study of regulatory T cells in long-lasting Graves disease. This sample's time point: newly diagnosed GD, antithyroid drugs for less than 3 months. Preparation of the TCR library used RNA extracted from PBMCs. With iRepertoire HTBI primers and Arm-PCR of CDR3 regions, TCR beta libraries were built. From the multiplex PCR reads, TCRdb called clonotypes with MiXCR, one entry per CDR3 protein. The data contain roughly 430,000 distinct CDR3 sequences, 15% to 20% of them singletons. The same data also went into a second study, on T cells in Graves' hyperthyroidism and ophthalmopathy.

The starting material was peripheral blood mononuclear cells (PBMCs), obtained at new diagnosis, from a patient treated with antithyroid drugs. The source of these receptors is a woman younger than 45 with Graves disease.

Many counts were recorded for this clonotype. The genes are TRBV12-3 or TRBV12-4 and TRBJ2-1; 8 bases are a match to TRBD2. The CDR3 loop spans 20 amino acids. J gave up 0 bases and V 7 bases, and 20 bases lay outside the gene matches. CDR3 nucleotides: TGTGCCAGCACCCCTTTTATACTAGCGGCCCAGCGTGACTCCTACAATGAGCAGTTCTTC. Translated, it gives CASTPFILAAQRDSYNEQFF.

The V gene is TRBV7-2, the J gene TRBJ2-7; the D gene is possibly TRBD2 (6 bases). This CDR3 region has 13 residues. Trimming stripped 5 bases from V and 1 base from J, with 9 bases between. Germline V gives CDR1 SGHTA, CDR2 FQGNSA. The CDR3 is CASSRLESYEQYF. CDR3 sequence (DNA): TGTGCCAGCAGCAGACTAGAGTCCTACGAGCAGTACTTC.

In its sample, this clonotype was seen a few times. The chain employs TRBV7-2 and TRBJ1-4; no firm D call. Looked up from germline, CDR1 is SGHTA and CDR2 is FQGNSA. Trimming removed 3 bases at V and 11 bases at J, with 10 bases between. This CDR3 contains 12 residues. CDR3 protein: CASSFTGAKLFF. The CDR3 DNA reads TGTGCCAGCAGCTTTACGGGTGCTAAACTGTTTTTT.

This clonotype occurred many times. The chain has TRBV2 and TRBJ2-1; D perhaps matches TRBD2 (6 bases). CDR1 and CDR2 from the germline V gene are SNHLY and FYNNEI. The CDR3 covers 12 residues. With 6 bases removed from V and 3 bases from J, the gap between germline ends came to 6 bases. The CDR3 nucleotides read TGTGCCAGCAGGACTAGCTACAATGAGCAGTTCTTC. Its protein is CASRTSYNEQFF.

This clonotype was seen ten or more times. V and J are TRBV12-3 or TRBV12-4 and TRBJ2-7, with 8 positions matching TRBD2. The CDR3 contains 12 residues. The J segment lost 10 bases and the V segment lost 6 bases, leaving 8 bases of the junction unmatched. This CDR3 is CASSPGTRSQYF. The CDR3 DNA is TGTGCCAGCAGCCCCGGGACTAGAAGTCAGTACTTC.

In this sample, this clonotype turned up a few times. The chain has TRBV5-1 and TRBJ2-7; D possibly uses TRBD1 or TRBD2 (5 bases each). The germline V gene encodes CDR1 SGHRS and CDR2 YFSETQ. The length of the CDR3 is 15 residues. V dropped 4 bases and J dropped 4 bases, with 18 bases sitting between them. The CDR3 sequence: CASSVGTAPRYEQYF. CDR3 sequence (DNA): TGCGCCAGCAGCGTAGGGACCGCCCCTCGTTACGAGCAGTACTTC.

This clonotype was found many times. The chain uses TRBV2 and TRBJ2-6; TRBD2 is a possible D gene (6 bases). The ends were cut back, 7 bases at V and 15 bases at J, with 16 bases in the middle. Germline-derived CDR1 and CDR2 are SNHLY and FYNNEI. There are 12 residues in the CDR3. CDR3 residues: CASKGGEEALTF. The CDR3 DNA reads TGTGCCAGCAAAGGAGGGGAGGAGGCCCTGACTTTC.

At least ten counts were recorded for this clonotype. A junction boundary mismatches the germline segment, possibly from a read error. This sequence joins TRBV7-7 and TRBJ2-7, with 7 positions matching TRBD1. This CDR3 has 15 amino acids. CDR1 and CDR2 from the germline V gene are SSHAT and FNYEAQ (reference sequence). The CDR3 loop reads CASSSRDSPFYEQYF. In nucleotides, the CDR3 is TGTGCTAGCAGCTCCCGGGACAGCCCATTCTACGAGCAGTACTTC.

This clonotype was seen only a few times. CDR3 loop: CSALGFNFVHTF. CDR3 bases: TGCAGTGCCCTAGGGTTCAACTTTGTCCACACCTTC. The J gene is TRBJ1-2, the V gene TRBV20-1; D is undetermined. CDR1 and CDR2 from the germline V gene are DFQATT and SNEGSKA (reference sequence). The CDR3 extends over 12 amino acids. V was cut by 6 bases and J by 12 bases, with 20 bases left in between.

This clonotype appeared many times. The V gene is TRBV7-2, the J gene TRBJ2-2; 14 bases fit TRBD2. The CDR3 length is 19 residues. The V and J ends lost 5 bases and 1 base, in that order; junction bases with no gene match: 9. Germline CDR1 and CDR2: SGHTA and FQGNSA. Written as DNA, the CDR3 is TGTGCCAGCAGCCCGGGACTAGCGGGGGAGTCACAGAACACCGGGGAGCTGTTTTTT. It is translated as CASSPGLAGESQNTGELFF. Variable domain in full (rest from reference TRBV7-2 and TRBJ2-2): GAGVSQSPSNKVTEKGKDVELRCDPISGHTALYWYRQSLGQGLEFLIYFQGNSAPDKSGLPSDRFSAERTGGSVSTLTIQRTQQEDSAVYLCASSPGLAGESQNTGELFFGEGSRLTVL.

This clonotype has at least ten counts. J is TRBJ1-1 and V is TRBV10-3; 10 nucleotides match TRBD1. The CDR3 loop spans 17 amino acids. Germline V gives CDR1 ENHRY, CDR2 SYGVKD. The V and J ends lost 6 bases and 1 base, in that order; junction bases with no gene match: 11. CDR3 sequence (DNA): TGTGCCATCAGCCCCGGGACAGGGGACGGCGGGAACACTGAAGCTTTCTTT. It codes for CAISPGTGDGGNTEAFF.

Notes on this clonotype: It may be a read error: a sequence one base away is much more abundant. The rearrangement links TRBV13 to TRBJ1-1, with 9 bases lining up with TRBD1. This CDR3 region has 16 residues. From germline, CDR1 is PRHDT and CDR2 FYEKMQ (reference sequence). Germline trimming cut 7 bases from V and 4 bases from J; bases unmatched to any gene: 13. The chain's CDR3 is CASTGTGRGLGTEAFF. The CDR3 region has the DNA TGTGCCAGCACCGGGACAGGGCGGGGGTTGGGCACTGAAGCTTTCTTT. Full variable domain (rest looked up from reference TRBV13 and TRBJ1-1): AAGVIQSPRHLIKEKRETATLKCYPIPRHDTVYWYQQGPGQDPQFLISFYEKMQSDKGSIPDRFSAQQFSDYHSELNMSSLELGDSALYFCASTGTGRGLGTEAFFGQGTRLTVV.

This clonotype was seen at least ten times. The DNA of the CDR3 is TGCGCCAGCAACTCGAACAGGGGGCGCCGGGAGACCCAGTACTTC. Its protein is CASNSNRGRRETQYF. V usage is TRBV5-1 and J usage is TRBJ2-5, with 9 bases fitting TRBD1. The CDR3 covers 15 residues. Germline loops: CDR1 SGHRS, CDR2 YFSETQ. Losses at the gene ends were 6 bases for V and 5 bases for J; bases not matched to a gene: 11. Based on the CDR3 plus reference TRBV5-1 and TRBJ2-5, the full variable domain is KAGVTQTPRYLIKTRGQQVTLSCSPISGHRSVSWYQQTPGQGLQFLFEYFSETQRNKGNFPGRFSGRQFSNSRSEMNVSTLELGDSALYLCASNSNRGRRETQYFGPGTRLLVL.

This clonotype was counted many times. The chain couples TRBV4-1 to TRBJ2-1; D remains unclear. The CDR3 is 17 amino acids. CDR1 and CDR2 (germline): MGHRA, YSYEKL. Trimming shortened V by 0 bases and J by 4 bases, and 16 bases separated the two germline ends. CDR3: CASSQELLVGSYNEQFF. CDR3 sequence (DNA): TGCGCCAGCAGCCAAGAGCTGCTAGTTGGGTCTTACAATGAGCAGTTCTTC.

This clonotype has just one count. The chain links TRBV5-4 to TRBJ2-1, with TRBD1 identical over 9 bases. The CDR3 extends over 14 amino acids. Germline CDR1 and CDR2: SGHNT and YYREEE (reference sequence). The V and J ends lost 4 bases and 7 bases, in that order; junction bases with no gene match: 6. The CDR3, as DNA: TGTGCCAGCAGCCGGGACAGGGCCCCTAATGAGCAGTTCTTC. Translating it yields CASSRDRAPNEQFF.

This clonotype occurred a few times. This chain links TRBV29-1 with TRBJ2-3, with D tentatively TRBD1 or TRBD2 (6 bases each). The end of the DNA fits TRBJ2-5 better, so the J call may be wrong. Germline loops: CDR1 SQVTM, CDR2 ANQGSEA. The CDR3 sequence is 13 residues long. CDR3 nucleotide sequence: TGCAGCGTTGAAAGTACAGGGAGGGAGACCCAGTACTTC. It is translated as CSVESTGRETQYF.

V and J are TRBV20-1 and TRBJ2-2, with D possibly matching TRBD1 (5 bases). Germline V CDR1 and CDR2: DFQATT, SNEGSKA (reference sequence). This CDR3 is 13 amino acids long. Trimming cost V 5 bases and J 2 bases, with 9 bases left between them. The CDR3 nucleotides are TGCAGTGCTTTCGACAGAAACACCGGGGAGCTGTTTTTT. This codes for CSAFDRNTGELFF.

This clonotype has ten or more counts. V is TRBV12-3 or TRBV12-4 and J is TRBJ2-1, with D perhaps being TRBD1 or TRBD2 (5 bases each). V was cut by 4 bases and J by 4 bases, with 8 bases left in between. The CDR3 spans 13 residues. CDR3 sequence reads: CASSWDGYNEQFF. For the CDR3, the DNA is TGTGCCAGCAGTTGGGACGGATACAATGAGCAGTTCTTC.

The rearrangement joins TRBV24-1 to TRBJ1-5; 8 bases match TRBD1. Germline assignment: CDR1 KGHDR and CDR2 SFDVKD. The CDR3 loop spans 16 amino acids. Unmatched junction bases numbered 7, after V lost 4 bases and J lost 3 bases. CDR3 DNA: TGTGCCACCAGTGAGGCCGGGACAGGTCTCAATCAGCCCCAGCATTTT. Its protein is CATSEAGTGLNQPQHF.

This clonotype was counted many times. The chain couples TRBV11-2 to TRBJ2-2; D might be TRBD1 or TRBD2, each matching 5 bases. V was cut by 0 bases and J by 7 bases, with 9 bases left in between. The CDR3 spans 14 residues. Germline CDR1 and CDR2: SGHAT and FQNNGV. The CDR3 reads CASSLEPGLGELFF. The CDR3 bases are TGTGCCAGCAGCTTAGAACCGGGGCTCGGGGAGCTGTTTTTT.

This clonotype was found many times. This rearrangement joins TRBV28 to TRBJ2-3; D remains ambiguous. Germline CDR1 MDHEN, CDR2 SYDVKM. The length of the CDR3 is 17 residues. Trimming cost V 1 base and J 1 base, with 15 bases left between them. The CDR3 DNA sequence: TGTGCCAGCAGTTTATTAAGCCTTACCCGGGGCACAGATACGCAGTATTTT. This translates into CASSLLSLTRGTDTQYF.

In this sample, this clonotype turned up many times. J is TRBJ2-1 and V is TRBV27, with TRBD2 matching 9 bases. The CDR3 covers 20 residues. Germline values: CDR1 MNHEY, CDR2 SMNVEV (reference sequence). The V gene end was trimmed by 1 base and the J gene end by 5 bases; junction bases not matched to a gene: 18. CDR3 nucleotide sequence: TGTGCCAGCAGTTTATTCGGGCTAGCGGGATTGCCGAGGGCCGACAATGAGCAGTTCTTC. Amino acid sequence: CASSLFGLAGLPRADNEQFF.